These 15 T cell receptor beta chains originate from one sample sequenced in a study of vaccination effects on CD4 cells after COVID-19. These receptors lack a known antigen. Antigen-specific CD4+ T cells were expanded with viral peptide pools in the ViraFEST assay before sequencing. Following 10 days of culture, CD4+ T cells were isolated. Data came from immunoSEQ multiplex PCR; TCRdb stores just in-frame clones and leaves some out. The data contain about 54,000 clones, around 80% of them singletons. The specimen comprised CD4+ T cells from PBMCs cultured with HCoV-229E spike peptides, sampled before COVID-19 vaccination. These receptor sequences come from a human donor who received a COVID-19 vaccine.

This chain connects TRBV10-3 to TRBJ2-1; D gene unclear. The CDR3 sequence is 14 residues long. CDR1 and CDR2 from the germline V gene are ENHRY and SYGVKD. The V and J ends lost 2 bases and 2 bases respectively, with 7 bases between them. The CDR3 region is CAISEVGAYNEQFF. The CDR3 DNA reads TGTGCCATCAGTGAGGTTGGGGCCTACAATGAGCAGTTCTTC.

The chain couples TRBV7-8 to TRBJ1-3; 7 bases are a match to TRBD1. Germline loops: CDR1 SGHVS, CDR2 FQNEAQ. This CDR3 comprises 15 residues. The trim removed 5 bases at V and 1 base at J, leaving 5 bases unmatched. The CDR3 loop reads CASSPQGGSGNTIYF. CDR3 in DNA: TGTGCCAGCAGCCCCCAGGGGGGGTCTGGAAACACCATATATTTT. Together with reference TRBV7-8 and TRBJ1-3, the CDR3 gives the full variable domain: GAGVSQSPRYKVAKRGQDVALRCDPISGHVSLFWYQQALGQGPEFLTYFQNEAQLDKSGLPSDRFFAERPEGSVSTLKIQRTQQEDSAVYLCASSPQGGSGNTIYFGEGSWLTVV.

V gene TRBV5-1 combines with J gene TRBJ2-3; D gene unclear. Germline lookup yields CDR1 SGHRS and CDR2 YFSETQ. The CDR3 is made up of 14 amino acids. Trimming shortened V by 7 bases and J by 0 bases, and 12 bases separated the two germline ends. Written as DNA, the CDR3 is TGCGCCAGCCGATTACAATCTAGCACAGATACGCAGTATTTT. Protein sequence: CASRLQSSTDTQYF. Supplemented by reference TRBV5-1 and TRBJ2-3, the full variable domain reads KAGVTQTPRYLIKTRGQQVTLSCSPISGHRSVSWYQQTPGQGLQFLFEYFSETQRNKGNFPGRFSGRQFSNSRSEMNVSTLELGDSALYLCASRLQSSTDTQYFGPGTRLTVL.

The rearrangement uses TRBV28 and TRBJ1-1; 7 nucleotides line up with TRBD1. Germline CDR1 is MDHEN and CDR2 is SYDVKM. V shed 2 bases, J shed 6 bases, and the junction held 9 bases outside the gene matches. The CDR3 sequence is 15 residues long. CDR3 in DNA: TGTGCCAGCAGTTTACCCGGGACAGCCCTGGCTGAAGCTTTCTTT. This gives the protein CASSLPGTALAEAFF.

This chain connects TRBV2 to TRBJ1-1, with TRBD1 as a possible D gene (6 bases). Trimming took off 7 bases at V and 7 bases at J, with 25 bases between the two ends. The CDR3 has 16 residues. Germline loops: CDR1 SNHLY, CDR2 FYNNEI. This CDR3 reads CASTPTGTSGWDEAFF. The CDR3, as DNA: TGTGCCAGCACCCCCACCGGGACAAGTGGGTGGGATGAAGCTTTCTTT.

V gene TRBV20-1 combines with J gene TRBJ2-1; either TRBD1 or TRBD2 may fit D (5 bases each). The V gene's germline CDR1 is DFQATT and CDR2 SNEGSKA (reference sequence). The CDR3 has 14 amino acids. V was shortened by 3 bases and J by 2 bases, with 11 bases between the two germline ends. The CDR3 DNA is TGCAGTGCTAGTAGCCAGGGACCCTACAATGAGCAGTTCTTC. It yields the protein CSASSQGPYNEQFF.

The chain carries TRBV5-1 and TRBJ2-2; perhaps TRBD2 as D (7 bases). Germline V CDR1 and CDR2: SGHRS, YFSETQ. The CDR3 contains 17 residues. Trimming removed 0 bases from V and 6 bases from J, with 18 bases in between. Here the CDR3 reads CASSLAWTGGASGELFF. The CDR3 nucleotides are TGCGCCAGCAGCTTGGCTTGGACGGGGGGCGCGTCCGGGGAGCTGTTTTTT.

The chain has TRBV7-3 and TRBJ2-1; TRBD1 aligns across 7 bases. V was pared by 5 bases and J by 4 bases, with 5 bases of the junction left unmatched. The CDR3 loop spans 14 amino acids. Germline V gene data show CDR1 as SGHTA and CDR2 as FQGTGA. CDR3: CASSPPGQYNEQFF. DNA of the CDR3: TGTGCCAGCAGCCCGCCGGGACAGTACAATGAGCAGTTCTTC.

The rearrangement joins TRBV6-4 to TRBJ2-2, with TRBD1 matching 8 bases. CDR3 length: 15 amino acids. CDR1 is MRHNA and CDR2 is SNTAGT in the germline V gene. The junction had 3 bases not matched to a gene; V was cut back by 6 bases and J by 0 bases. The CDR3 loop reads CASRSTGANTGELFF. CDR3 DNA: TGTGCCAGCAGATCGACAGGGGCGAACACCGGGGAGCTGTTTTTT.

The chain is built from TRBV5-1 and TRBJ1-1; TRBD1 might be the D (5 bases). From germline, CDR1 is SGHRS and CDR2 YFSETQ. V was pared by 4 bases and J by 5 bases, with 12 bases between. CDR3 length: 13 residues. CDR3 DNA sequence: TGCGCCAGCAGCCCGCGGGGGGAGACTGAAGCTTTCTTT. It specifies CASSPRGETEAFF.

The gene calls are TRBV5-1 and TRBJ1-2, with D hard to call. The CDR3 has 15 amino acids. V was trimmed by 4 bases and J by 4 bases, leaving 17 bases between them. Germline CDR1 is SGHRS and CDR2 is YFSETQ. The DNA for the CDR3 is TGCGCCAGCAGCCCGGAAGGACGGACGATCTATGGCTACACCTTC. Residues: CASSPEGRTIYGYTF.

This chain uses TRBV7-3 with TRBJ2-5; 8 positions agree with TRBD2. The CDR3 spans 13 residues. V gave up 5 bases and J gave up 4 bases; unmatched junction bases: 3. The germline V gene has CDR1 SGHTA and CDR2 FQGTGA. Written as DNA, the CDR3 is TGTGCCAGCAGCCCGGCGGGGGGAGAGACCCAGTACTTC. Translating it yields CASSPAGGETQYF.

This chain's CDR3 is CASPLGYDIYQETQYF. CDR3 sequence (DNA): TGTGCCAGCCCCCTGGGGTATGATATTTACCAAGAGACCCAGTACTTC. V is TRBV5-8 and J is TRBJ2-5; no definite D call. This CDR3 has 16 amino acids. Germline CDR1 is SGHTS and CDR2 is YDEGEE. Trimming stripped 7 bases from V and 0 bases from J, with 19 bases between.

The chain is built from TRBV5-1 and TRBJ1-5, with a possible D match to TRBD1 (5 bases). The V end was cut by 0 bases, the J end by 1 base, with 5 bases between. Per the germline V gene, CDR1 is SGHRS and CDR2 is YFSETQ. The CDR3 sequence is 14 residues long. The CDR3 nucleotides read TGCGCCAGCAGCTTGGGGGGGAGCAATCAGCCCCAGCATTTT. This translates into CASSLGGSNQPQHF.

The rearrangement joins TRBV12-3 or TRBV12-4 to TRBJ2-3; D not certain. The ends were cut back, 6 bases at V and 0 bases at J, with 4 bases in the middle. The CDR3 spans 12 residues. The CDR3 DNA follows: TGTGCCAGCAGGCCTAGCACAGATACGCAGTATTTT. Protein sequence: CASRPSTDTQYF.